This T cell receptor beta chain was captured by sequencing in a study of blood T cell repertoires in COVID-19. Study overall: COVID-19 samples, acute and convalescent, were from the United States, Italy and Spain. PBMCs, B-cell-depleted T cells, or T cells provided the cDNA or gDNA that made up the material.

Per the germline V gene, CDR1 is SGHTA and CDR2 is FQGTGA. The ends were cut back, 2 bases at V and 5 bases at J, with 7 bases in the middle. The CDR3 runs 13 residues. Profiling relied on immunoSEQ multiplex PCR, and the TCRdb table lists in-frame clones only, not all of them. The sample has approximately 53,000 clones, around 89% seen once. The source is a human donor in a cohort sampled during active COVID-19. This chain links TRBV7-3 with TRBJ2-1; D gene uncertain. Sequencing was done on a sample of peripheral blood. CDR3 protein: CASSLGRNNEQFF. The CDR3 DNA follows: TGTGCCAGCAGCTTAGGCCGAAACAATGAGCAGTTCTTC.